This TCR beta chain comes out of a study of T cell responses to AZD1222 COVID-19 vaccine. Germline V gene lookup returns CDR1 MGHDK and CDR2 SYGVNS. The V gene lost 5 bases and the J gene lost 4 bases, with 15 bases spanning the gap. The CDR3 runs to 15 residues. Notes on the study in general: Baseline testing showed seropositivity in only five to seven AZD1222 recipients. White British donors predominated, females outnumbered males, and clonal diversity was possibly underestimated.

Assay: immunoSEQ multiplex PCR; the TCRdb copy retains only in-frame clones and omits some. The sample lists about 120,000 clones, 93% occurring once. As concerns this clone: Its antigen is unidentified.

The chain is built from TRBV25-1 and TRBJ2-1, with D perhaps matching TRBD2 (5 bases). Source: peripheral blood, taken on day 0 of AZD1222 vaccination. This sequence was found in an adult in good health. CDR3 in DNA: TGTGCCAGCAGTCGTCTAGCCGCAACTTACAATGAGCAGTTCTTC. Protein sequence: CASSRLAATYNEQFF.